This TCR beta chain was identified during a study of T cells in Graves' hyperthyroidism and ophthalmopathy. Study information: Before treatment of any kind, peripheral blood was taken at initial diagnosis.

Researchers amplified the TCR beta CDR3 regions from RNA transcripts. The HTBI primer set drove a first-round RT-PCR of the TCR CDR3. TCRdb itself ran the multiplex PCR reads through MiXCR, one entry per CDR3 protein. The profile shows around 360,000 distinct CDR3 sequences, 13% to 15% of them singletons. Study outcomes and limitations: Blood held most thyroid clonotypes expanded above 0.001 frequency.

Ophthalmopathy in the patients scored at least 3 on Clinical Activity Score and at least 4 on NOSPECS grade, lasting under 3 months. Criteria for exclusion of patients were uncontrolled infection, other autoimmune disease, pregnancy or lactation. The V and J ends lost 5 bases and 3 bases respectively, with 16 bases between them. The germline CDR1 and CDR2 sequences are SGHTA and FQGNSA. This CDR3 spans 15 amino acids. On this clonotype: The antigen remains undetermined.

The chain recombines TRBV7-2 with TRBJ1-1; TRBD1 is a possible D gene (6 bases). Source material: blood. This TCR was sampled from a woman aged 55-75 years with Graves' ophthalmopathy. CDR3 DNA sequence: TGTGCCAGCAGCCCCCCGCGGGGGGCGGACACTGAAGCTTTCTTT. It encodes CASSPPRGADTEAFF.